Below, 25 T cell receptor beta chains from the same sample are listed, as sequenced in a study of breast tumors, draining lymph nodes, adjacent tissues (TCRdb year 2016). Library creation used multiplex PCR. Instrument used: Illumina HiSeq 2000. In-frame beta chains were kept once TCRdb had trimmed the public reads at Q25 with fastp and called clones with MiXCR. Each entry is one CDR3 protein sequence, shown with its most common DNA and genes. The sample has 200,000 to 300,000 distinct CDR3 sequences on record, over 25% of them singletons. The biggest ten clones account for 0.85% to 1.3% of the sample. Lymph node samples came from the axillary draining lymph nodes of breast cancer patients. Sequenced: axillary lymph node tissue. The receptors were sampled from a female donor with breast cancer. Some clones in this sample may be carry-over from other donors' samples.

The rearrangement joins TRBV6-5 to TRBJ2-2; D might be TRBD2 (5 bases). The CDR3 covers 17 residues. The germline V gene has CDR1 MNHEY and CDR2 SVGAGI. The germline V and J ends were trimmed by 2 bases and 0 bases, with 13 bases remaining between them. In DNA, the CDR3 is TGTGCCAGCAGTTACGCTACGGGGTTGGCGAACACCGGGGAGCTGTTTTTT. It translates to CASSYATGLANTGELFF.

This clonotype was detected ten times or more. The chain uses TRBV29-1 and TRBJ2-1, with D hard to call. CDR3 length equals 15 residues. Germline lookup yields CDR1 SQVTM and CDR2 ANQGSEA. V lost 2 bases to trimming and J lost 3 bases, with 14 bases between them. CDR3 amino acids: CSVERPPTLYNEQFF. CDR3 bases: TGCAGCGTTGAAAGGCCCCCTACCCTCTACAATGAGCAGTTCTTC.

This clonotype was seen many times. The chain couples TRBV2 to TRBJ2-5; D is unresolved. CDR3 length: 12 residues. Trimming took 1 base from V and 5 from J, leaving 5 bases between them. Looked up from germline, CDR1 is SNHLY and CDR2 is FYNNEI. DNA of the CDR3: TGTGCCAGCAGTGAAGGATGGGAGACCCAGTACTTC. It codes for CASSEGWETQYF.

This clonotype was recorded a few times. The DNA for the CDR3 is TGCAGTGCTAGAGATTTTTCTAGCGGGACGGAACTCTACGAGCAGTACTTC. Translated, it gives CSARDFSSGTELYEQYF. The chain has TRBV20-1 and TRBJ2-7; 9 bases are shared with TRBD2. The CDR3 is 17 amino acids. CDR1 is DFQATT, CDR2 SNEGSKA, per germline (reference sequence). V trimming: 0 bases; J trimming: 3 bases; junction bases outside the gene matches: 12.

This clonotype was seen repeatedly, ten times or more. The V call is TRBV2, the J call TRBJ2-2; D ambiguous. CDR3 length: 16 amino acids. Germline loops: CDR1 SNHLY, CDR2 FYNNEI. Trimming took 0 bases from V and 7 from J, leaving 15 bases between them. The CDR3 spells CASSEALWVYVGELFF. The CDR3 nucleotides are TGTGCCAGCAGTGAAGCGCTGTGGGTGTACGTCGGGGAGCTGTTTTTT.

V is TRBV18 and J is TRBJ2-1; 10 bases match TRBD2. This CDR3 contains 16 residues. Germline V gives CDR1 KGHSH, CDR2 LQKENI. With 4 bases clipped from V and 4 bases from J, the junction kept 7 bases outside the gene matches. The CDR3 DNA follows: TGTGCCAGCTCACTTTCCCAGCGGGAGGGTTACAATGAGCAGTTCTTC. It is translated as CASSLSQREGYNEQFF.

A word on this clonotype: An end of the junction does not agree with germline; a read error may underlie this. The genes are TRBV7-2 and TRBJ2-7; 9 bases are a match to TRBD1. The CDR3 consists of 17 residues. The germline CDR1 and CDR2 sequences are SGHTA and FQGNSA. DNA of the CDR3: TGCGCCAGCAGCCAAAGGACGGTCGGACAGGGGAGTAACGAGCAGTACTTC. It is translated as CASSQRTVGQGSNEQYF.

This clonotype has only one observation. A much larger clone differs from this one at a single base, so this may be a read error. The chain joins TRBV11-2 to TRBJ2-1; perhaps TRBD2 as D (5 bases). The length of the CDR3 is 13 residues. Germline CDR1 reads SGHAT; CDR2 reads FQNNGV. CDR3 sequence reads: CASSFGRSNEQCF. The CDR3 region has the DNA TGTGCCAGCAGCTTTGGGAGAAGTAATGAGCAGTGCTTC.

This clonotype was recorded a few times. One junction end does not reproduce the germline sequence, and a read error may be involved. The chain combines TRBV5-1 with TRBJ2-1; 10 bases map to TRBD2. This CDR3 has 13 amino acids. Germline values: CDR1 SGHRS, CDR2 YFSETQ. The CDR3 protein is CASNSGRDNDQFF. The CDR3 DNA sequence: TGCGCCAGCAACAGCGGGAGGGACAATGACCAGTTCTTC.

This clonotype showed up many times. The rearrangement joins TRBV19 to TRBJ1-2; no firm D call. The CDR3 runs to 13 residues. CDR1 and CDR2 (germline): LNHDA, SQIVND (reference sequence). V lost 3 bases to trimming and J lost 6 bases, with 11 bases between them. CDR3 DNA sequence: TGTGCCAGTAGTATGTACGGCAAGGATGGCTACACCTTC. Amino acid sequence: CASSMYGKDGYTF.

As to this clonotype: A much larger clone is a single base away; this may be a read error. The chain combines TRBV5-4 with TRBJ1-2; no firm D call. This CDR3 region has 13 residues. Germline-derived CDR1 and CDR2 are SGHNT and YYREEE (reference sequence). For the CDR3, the DNA is TGTGACAGCAGCCCCGGCGCCCTCTATGGCTACACCTTC. It is translated as CDSSPGALYGYTF.

This clonotype was seen ten or more times. The CDR3: CSVRVGETQYF. CDR3 bases: TGCAGCGTTCGGGTGGGGGAGACCCAGTACTTC. The chain recombines TRBV29-1 with TRBJ2-5, with unresolved D. Trimming shortened V by 5 bases and J by 5 bases, and 9 bases separated the two germline ends. CDR3 size: 11 residues. Germline V lookup: CDR1 SQVTM, CDR2 ANQGSEA.

This clonotype was seen only a few times. The chain carries TRBV11-2 and TRBJ2-1, with 9 bases fitting TRBD1. The CDR3 spans 15 residues. The ends lost 3 bases at V and 7 bases at J; junction bases unmatched: 7. The germline CDR1 and CDR2 sequences are SGHAT and FQNNGV. The chain's CDR3 is CASSLIDRGFNEQFF. CDR3 bases: TGTGCCAGCAGCTTGATTGACAGGGGGTTTAATGAGCAGTTCTTC.

The genes are TRBV10-3 and TRBJ2-4; D is ambiguous. Germline loops: CDR1 ENHRY, CDR2 SYGVKD. This CDR3 spans 19 amino acids. V was shortened by 3 bases and J by 0 bases, with 21 bases between the two germline ends. CDR3 protein: CAISDYSPSRSEAKNIQYF. CDR3 nucleotides: TGTGCCATCAGTGATTATTCGCCCAGTAGGTCAGAAGCCAAAAACATTCAGTACTTC.

Only one count was recorded for this clonotype. The V and J genes are TRBV20-1 and TRBJ2-5; TRBD2 aligns across 7 bases. The V gene's germline CDR1 is DFQATT and CDR2 SNEGSKA (reference sequence). This CDR3 is 15 amino acids long. The J segment lost 8 bases and the V segment lost 6 bases, leaving 18 bases of the junction unmatched. CDR3 residues: CSATRRGGSPGTQYF. The CDR3 DNA sequence: TGCAGTGCCACCCGGCGGGGCGGGAGCCCAGGTACCCAGTACTTC.

Ten or more counts support this clonotype. The chain joins TRBV10-3 to TRBJ2-5, with 10 bases fitting TRBD2. V was clipped by 0 bases and J by 4 bases; unmatched bases: 8. The germline gives CDR1 ENHRY, CDR2 SYGVKD. The CDR3 loop spans 17 amino acids. The CDR3 reads CAISESGASGSTETQYF. The CDR3 nucleotides read TGTGCCATCAGTGAGTCCGGAGCTAGCGGGAGTACAGAGACCCAGTACTTC.

This clonotype was counted ten times or more. The rearrangement uses TRBV19 and TRBJ1-5; D not resolved. This CDR3 comprises 14 residues. Trimming removed 5 bases at V and 0 bases at J, with 8 bases between. Per germline, CDR1 LNHDA and CDR2 SQIVND (reference sequence). CDR3 region: CASSRGNSNQPQHF. The CDR3 nucleotides read TGTGCCAGTAGTCGAGGGAATAGCAATCAGCCCCAGCATTTT. The whole variable domain, filled in from reference TRBV19 and TRBJ1-5, reads DGGITQSPKYLFRKEGQNVTLSCEQNLNHDAMYWYRQDPGQGLRLIYYSQIVNDFQKGDIAEGYSVSREKKESFPLTVTSAQKNPTAFYLCASSRGNSNQPQHFGDGTRLSIL.

This clonotype was counted ten times or more. The chain links TRBV10-2 to TRBJ1-2; D may be TRBD1 (6 bases). The CDR3 covers 14 residues. Trimming cost V 7 bases and J 7 bases, with 19 bases left between them. Germline V gene lookup returns CDR1 WSHSY and CDR2 SAAADI. The CDR3 nucleotides read TGCGCCAGCACCGAGAGGGGGGGATGGAGTGGCTACACCTTC. Translating it yields CASTERGGWSGYTF.

A note on this clonotype: Germline and junction disagree at one end, which may indicate a read error. This chain joins TRBV7-3 and TRBJ2-5; the match to TRBD2 covers 7 bases. Germline-derived CDR1 and CDR2 are SGHTA and FQGTGA. There are 14 residues in the CDR3. This CDR3 reads CANSHGTTHETQYF. In nucleotides, the CDR3 is TGTGCCAACAGCCACGGGACTACCCACGAGACCCAGTACTTC. The entire variable domain, with the rest obtained from reference TRBV7-3 and TRBJ2-5, is as follows: GAGVSQTPSNKVTEKGKYVELRCDPISGHTALYWYRQSLGQGPEFLIYFQGTGAADDSGLPNDRFFAVRPEGSVSTLKIQRTERGDSAVYLCANSHGTTHETQYFGPGTRLLVL.

Note on this clonotype: A much larger clonotype is one base distant, so this may be a read error. Given the absence of the conserved phenylalanine or tryptophan at the CDR3 end, a read error is likely. The CDR3 sequence: CSARSGTVYGYTL. The DNA of the CDR3 is TGCAGTGCTCGGTCGGGGACAGTCTATGGCTACACCCTC. The rearrangement uses TRBV20-1 and TRBJ1-2; TRBD1 agrees at 7 bases. Germline lookup yields CDR1 DFQATT and CDR2 SNEGSKA (reference sequence). V lost 5 bases and J lost 4; bases outside the gene matches: 7. This CDR3 comprises 13 residues.

This clonotype was seen at least ten times. The chain recombines TRBV5-1 with TRBJ2-3, with TRBD1 matching over 7 bases. Trimming cost V 3 bases and J 2 bases; bases outside gene matches: 12. The CDR3 covers 17 residues. Germline-derived CDR1 and CDR2 are SGHRS and YFSETQ. DNA for the CDR3: TGCGCCAGCAGCTCCGAGAGGGGGCCACCTGTCACAGATACGCAGTATTTT. It translates to CASSSERGPPVTDTQYF.

This clonotype was detected a few times. The V and J genes are TRBV27 and TRBJ2-1; D may be TRBD2 (6 bases). Per the germline V gene, CDR1 is MNHEY and CDR2 is SMNVEV (reference sequence). This CDR3 comprises 14 residues. The germline V and J ends were trimmed by 3 bases and 4 bases, with 10 bases remaining between them. CDR3 nucleotide sequence: TGTGCCAGCAGTTTCCCGGGACTGTACAATGAGCAGTTCTTC. It is translated as CASSFPGLYNEQFF.

This clonotype was detected ten times or more. The chain carries TRBV20-1 and TRBJ1-2; D is unclear. Looked up from germline, CDR1 is DFQATT and CDR2 is SNEGSKA (reference sequence). Trimming left V 5 bases short and J 4 bases short, with 8 bases between. The CDR3 has 11 amino acids. The CDR3 region is CSALLGYGYTF. The CDR3 region has the DNA TGCAGTGCTCTGTTGGGCTATGGCTACACCTTC.

As to this clonotype: A much larger clone lies a single base off, so this may be a read error. The conserved final phenylalanine or tryptophan is absent from the CDR3, which likely points to a read error. The chain's CDR3 is CASSVAHMETQYS. DNA of the CDR3: TGTGCCAGCAGCGTAGCCCATATGGAGACCCAGTACTCC. The chain couples TRBV9 to TRBJ2-5, with D unresolved. V was trimmed by 0 bases and J by 5 bases, leaving 8 bases between them. The CDR3 totals 13 residues. Germline CDR1 and CDR2: SGDLS and YYNGEE.

This clonotype turned up a few times. A much larger clone lies a single base off, so this may be a read error. The genes are TRBV5-6 and TRBJ2-7; D remains unclear. Trimming left V 4 bases short and J 0 bases short, with 14 bases between. The V gene's germline CDR1 is SGHDT and CDR2 YYEEEE. The CDR3 consists of 15 residues. This chain's CDR3 is CASSVGAPISYEQYF. CDR3 coding DNA: TGTGCCAGCAGCGTTGGCGCACCGATCTCCTACGAGCAGTACTTC.